This T cell receptor (beta chain) was obtained from a study of control samples from healthy donors and cancer patients. Produced via immunoSEQ multiplex PCR; TCRdb's table is partial and in-frame only. The sample holds over 150,000 clones, 85% to 95% seen once. The TCR sequence derives from a woman between 18 and 29 years old in good health. Sequencing used blood.

The CDR3 DNA follows: TGTGCCAGCAGCCAAGGGAGGGGACAGCCCCAGCATTTT. Translated, it gives CASSQGRGQPQHF. The gene calls are TRBV7-3 and TRBJ1-5, with D perhaps TRBD1 (5 bases). CDR3 length: 13 residues. V lost 5 bases to trimming and J lost 7 bases, with 12 bases between them. Germline CDR1 SGHTA, CDR2 FQGTGA.